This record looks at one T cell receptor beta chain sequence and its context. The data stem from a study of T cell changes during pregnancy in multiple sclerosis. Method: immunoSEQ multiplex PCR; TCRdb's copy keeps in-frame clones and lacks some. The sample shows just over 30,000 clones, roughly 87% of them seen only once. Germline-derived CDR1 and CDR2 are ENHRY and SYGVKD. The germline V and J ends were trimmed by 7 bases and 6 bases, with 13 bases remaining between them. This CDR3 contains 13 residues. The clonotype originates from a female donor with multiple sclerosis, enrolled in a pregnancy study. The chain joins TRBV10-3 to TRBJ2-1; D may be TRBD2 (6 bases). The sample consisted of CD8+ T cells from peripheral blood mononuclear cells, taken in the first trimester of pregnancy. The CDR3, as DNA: TGTGCCATCAAACCGGGAGTAGGCAATGAGCAGTTCTTC. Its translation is CAIKPGVGNEQFF.